This passage covers 25 T cell receptor beta chains from one sample sequenced in a study of chemoradiotherapy in HPV16-positive cancers. Profiled with immunoSEQ multiplex PCR; TCRdb holds only in-frame clones, not every one. Counted here are approximately 6,200 clones, almost 90% occurring once; the ten biggest clones make up 20% to 30%. The sequences come from blood, collected from a patient who underwent chemoradiotherapy. Receptor source: a human donor with HPV-associated anogenital cancer.

The J gene is TRBJ2-7, the V gene TRBV28, with D perhaps TRBD2 (8 bases). Germline values: CDR1 MDHEN, CDR2 SYDVKM. CDR3 length equals 16 residues. Trimming left V 4 bases short and J 2 bases short, with 18 bases between. This CDR3 is CASSSPGGTATYEQYF. The CDR3 nucleotides read TGTGCCAGCAGTTCCCCGGGGGGGACAGCTACCTACGAGCAGTACTTC.

This chain uses TRBV21-1 with TRBJ1-1. TRBV21-1 is classified as a pseudogene. The CDR3 is made up of 17 amino acids. CDR3 bases: TGTGCCAGCAACTCCGGACTTGGAGTATTTCGAAACACTGAAGCTTTCTTT. This codes for CASNSGLGVFRNTEAFF.

The chain is built from TRBV28 and TRBJ1-1, with D perhaps TRBD1 (5 bases). Deletions cut 6 bases from V and 5 bases from J, with 19 bases between. The CDR3 is made up of 15 amino acids. CDR1 MDHEN and CDR2 SYDVKM come from the germline V gene. CDR3 sequence (DNA): TGTGCCAGCAGCCTGGGAAGGGGAGGGAGAACTGAAGCTTTCTTT. Encoded protein: CASSLGRGGRTEAFF. Drawing the rest from reference TRBV28 and TRBJ1-1, the complete variable domain is DVKVTQSSRYLVKRTGEKVFLECVQDMDHENMFWYRQDPGLGLRLIYFSYDVKMKEKGDIPEGYSVSREKKERFSLILESASTNQTSMYLCASSLGRGGRTEAFFGQGTRLTVV.

The chain couples TRBV7-8 to TRBJ2-3, with 11 nucleotides matching TRBD2. Germline lookup yields CDR1 SGHVS and CDR2 FQNEAQ. The CDR3 covers 17 residues. V dropped 5 bases and J dropped 1; count of bases not matched to a gene: 8. This CDR3 reads CASSRIGTSGRTDTQYF. CDR3 DNA: TGTGCCAGCAGCCGAATAGGGACTAGCGGACGCACAGATACGCAGTATTTT.

The V call is TRBV7-9, the J call TRBJ2-2; the D call may be TRBD1 or TRBD2 (6 bases each). V lost 4 bases to trimming and J lost 6 bases, with 18 bases between them. The CDR3 covers 16 residues. Germline-derived CDR1 and CDR2 are SEHNR and FQNEAQ (reference sequence). The CDR3 spells CASSSEGPRGAGELFF. For the CDR3, the DNA is TGTGCCAGCAGCTCAGAAGGGCCGAGGGGGGCCGGGGAGCTGTTTTTT.

The J gene is TRBJ2-1, the V gene TRBV20-1; tentative D call: TRBD2 (5 bases). Trimming stripped 4 bases from V and 15 bases from J, with 13 bases between. Germline lookup yields CDR1 DFQATT and CDR2 SNEGSKA (reference sequence). This CDR3 is built from 10 residues. The CDR3 region is CSAKTVEGFF. CDR3 nucleotide sequence: TGCAGTGCTAAGACGGTAGAGGGGTTCTTC.

With respect to this clone: Other DNA sequences in the same sample also yield this CDR3. The CDR3 DNA reads TGTGCCAGCAGTGAGCGGGGGGCAGGGGGCTTGGAGACCCAGTACTTC. Protein product: CASSERGAGGLETQYF. J is TRBJ2-5 and V is TRBV25-1, with D tentatively TRBD1 or TRBD2 (8 bases each). The CDR3 has 16 residues. Per germline, CDR1 MGHDK and CDR2 SYGVNS. Trimming took 3 bases from V and 5 from J, leaving 19 bases between them.

This clone was found once. The rearrangement links TRBV28 to TRBJ2-5; D perhaps matches TRBD2 (6 bases). This CDR3 has 15 amino acids. The V gene lost 4 bases and the J gene lost 1 base, with 13 bases spanning the gap. Germline loops: CDR1 MDHEN, CDR2 SYDVKM. The chain's CDR3 is CASSSQGLGQETQYF. The CDR3 bases are TGTGCCAGCAGTTCCCAGGGACTTGGCCAAGAGACCCAGTACTTC.

The rearrangement joins TRBV7-2 to TRBJ2-4; 8 nucleotides line up with TRBD1. The CDR3 length is 16 residues. The V gene's germline CDR1 is SGHTA and CDR2 FQGNSA. V gave up 5 bases and J gave up 7 bases; unmatched junction bases: 13. CDR3: CASSADRTGTGNIQYF. CDR3 coding DNA: TGTGCCAGCAGCGCCGACAGGACAGGGACTGGGAACATTCAGTACTTC.

The chain employs TRBV13 and TRBJ2-7; no clear D. Germline CDR1 is PRHDT and CDR2 is FYEKMQ (reference sequence). V dropped 2 bases and J dropped 0 bases, with 11 bases sitting between them. CDR3 length: 15 amino acids. CDR3: CASSLWQTNSYEQYF. CDR3 nucleotide sequence: TGTGCCAGCAGCTTATGGCAGACAAACTCCTACGAGCAGTACTTC.

The chain links TRBV2 to TRBJ1-6; the D is unclear. CDR3 size: 13 residues. The germline V and J ends were trimmed by 7 bases and 10 bases, with 14 bases remaining between them. Germline loops: CDR1 SNHLY, CDR2 FYNNEI. CDR3 bases: TGTGCCAGCACCTCGGGAGCAGGCTCACCCCTCCACTTT. Its protein product is CASTSGAGSPLHF.

The chain couples TRBV7-9 to TRBJ2-7, with 8 bases matching TRBD1. The germline CDR1 and CDR2 sequences are SEHNR and FQNEAQ (reference sequence). V gave up 4 bases and J gave up 1 base; unmatched junction bases: 15. The CDR3 contains 18 residues. Here the CDR3 reads CASSSPEPDRGISYEQYF. DNA for the CDR3: TGTGCCAGCAGCTCCCCGGAACCCGACAGGGGAATTTCCTACGAGCAGTACTTC. Drawing the rest from reference TRBV7-9 and TRBJ2-7, the complete variable domain is DTGVSQNPRHKITKRGQNVTFRCDPISEHNRLYWYRQTLGQGPEFLTYFQNEAQLEKSRLLSDRFSAERPKGSFSTLEIQRTEQGDSAMYLCASSSPEPDRGISYEQYFGPGTRLTVT.

This clone was seen a few times. J is TRBJ2-7 and V is TRBV5-1, with unresolved D. Trimming took 4 bases from V and 6 from J, leaving 11 bases between them. CDR3 length: 12 residues. The germline CDR1 and CDR2 sequences are SGHRS and YFSETQ. The CDR3 DNA reads TGCGCCAGCAGCGTCGGAATCTCCGAGCAGTACTTC. Protein sequence: CASSVGISEQYF.

The chain has TRBV18 and TRBJ1-1, with TRBD1 as a possible D gene (6 bases). The V end lost 3 bases, the J end lost 4 bases, and 18 bases lay between the germline ends. Germline CDR1 KGHSH, CDR2 LQKENI. The CDR3 is made up of 16 amino acids. The CDR3 here is CASSPRGADGGTEAFF. As DNA, the CDR3 is TGTGCCAGCTCACCCCGGGGGGCCGACGGCGGCACTGAAGCTTTCTTT. The full variable domain, completed using reference TRBV18 and TRBJ1-1, is NAGVMQNPRHLVRRRGQEARLRCSPMKGHSHVYWYRQLPEEGLKFMVYLQKENIIDESGMPKERFSAEFPKEGPSILRIQQVVRGDSAAYFCASSPRGADGGTEAFFGQGTRLTVV.

The V call is TRBV30, the J call TRBJ2-7; TRBD1 might be the D (6 bases). This CDR3 has 11 residues. CDR1 is GTSNPN and CDR2 is SVGIG in the germline V gene (reference sequence). Trimming shortened V by 4 bases and J by 2 bases, and 6 bases separated the two germline ends. The DNA of the CDR3 is TGTGCCTGGACAGGGGCCTACGAGCAGTACTTC. As protein: CAWTGAYEQYF.

The V call is TRBV6-5, the J call TRBJ2-7; D gene unclear. Germline loops: CDR1 MNHEY, CDR2 SVGAGI. Trimming took 3 bases from V and 1 from J, leaving 16 bases between them. The CDR3 consists of 16 residues. The CDR3 sequence: CASSYSPLMPSYEQYF. DNA for the CDR3: TGTGCCAGCAGTTATTCCCCCTTGATGCCGTCCTACGAGCAGTACTTC.

The CDR3 region has the DNA TGTGCCTGTCGGGGCTCCTACGAGCAGTACTTC. Its translation: CACRGSYEQYF. V gene TRBV25-1 combines with J gene TRBJ2-5, with D perhaps matching TRBD2 (5 bases). The J call may be mistaken, given a closer DNA end match to TRBJ2-7. This CDR3 has 11 amino acids. CDR1 MGHDK and CDR2 SYGVNS come from the germline V gene.

The CDR3 region is CSVRAGGPGNEQFF. CDR3 DNA sequence: TGCAGCGTCAGAGCGGGAGGGCCTGGCAATGAGCAGTTCTTC. The chain is built from TRBV29-1 and TRBJ2-1; 10 bases align to TRBD2. From germline, CDR1 is SQVTM and CDR2 ANQGSEA. The length of the CDR3 is 14 residues. V was clipped by 6 bases and J by 6 bases; unmatched bases: 8.

The chain has TRBV27 and TRBJ2-3, with D possibly being TRBD1 or TRBD2 (5 bases each). Germline V gene lookup returns CDR1 MNHEY and CDR2 SMNVEV (reference sequence). Trimming removed 7 bases at V and 9 bases at J, with 26 bases between. The CDR3 contains 16 residues. CDR3 sequence: CASTQNRDAWSHTQYF. The CDR3 DNA is TGTGCCAGCACCCAGAACCGGGACGCGTGGTCCCACACGCAGTATTTT.

The V gene is TRBV6-5, the J gene TRBJ2-1; unclear D gene. The germline gives CDR1 MNHEY, CDR2 SVGAGI. The CDR3 is 13 residues long. V shed 2 bases and J shed 4 bases, with 6 bases lying between them. This CDR3 reads CASSYNKYNEQFF. The DNA for the CDR3 is TGTGCCAGCAGTTACAACAAATACAATGAGCAGTTCTTC.

This chain connects TRBV18 to TRBJ2-1, with 8 positions matching TRBD1. Per the germline V gene, CDR1 is KGHSH and CDR2 is LQKENI. Trimming at V came to 4 bases and at J to 4 bases, leaving 9 bases not matched to a gene. The CDR3 runs to 16 residues. The CDR3 sequence: CASSLQGAGGYNEQFF. CDR3 nucleotides: TGTGCCAGCTCACTTCAGGGGGCAGGAGGTTACAATGAGCAGTTCTTC.

The rearrangement joins TRBV7-6 to TRBJ2-3; 7 nucleotides match TRBD2. The CDR3 extends over 17 amino acids. Germline trimming cut 0 bases from V and 0 bases from J; bases unmatched to any gene: 6. Germline CDR1 SGHVS, CDR2 FNYEAQ. The CDR3 sequence: CASSLAGEGSSTDTQYF. CDR3 DNA: TGTGCCAGCAGCTTAGCTGGGGAGGGGTCGAGCACAGATACGCAGTATTTT.

The chain employs TRBV5-8 and TRBJ2-1; 10 bases agree with TRBD2. The V and J ends lost 4 bases and 2 bases, in that order; junction bases with no gene match: 3. Germline V gives CDR1 SGHTS, CDR2 YDEGEE. The CDR3 has 15 residues. CDR3 loop: CASSLAGVPYNEQFF. The CDR3 DNA sequence: TGTGCCAGCAGCCTAGCGGGAGTCCCCTACAATGAGCAGTTCTTC.

The chain employs TRBV28 and TRBJ1-2; 7 bases line up with TRBD1. The germline V gene encodes CDR1 MDHEN and CDR2 SYDVKM. V lost 5 bases and J lost 0; bases outside the gene matches: 6. The CDR3 spans 15 residues. The CDR3 here is CASSRAGTANYGYTF. The CDR3 DNA reads TGTGCCAGCAGTCGGGCCGGGACAGCTAACTATGGCTACACCTTC.

The chain couples TRBV4-2 to TRBJ1-2, with D possibly matching TRBD1 (5 bases). From germline, CDR1 is LGHNA and CDR2 YNFKEQ. CDR3 length: 15 residues. Trimming stripped 0 bases from V and 4 bases from J, with 12 bases between. CDR3 protein: CASSQDLTGRYGYTF. In nucleotides, the CDR3 is TGTGCCAGCAGCCAAGATCTTACGGGGCGCTATGGCTACACCTTC.